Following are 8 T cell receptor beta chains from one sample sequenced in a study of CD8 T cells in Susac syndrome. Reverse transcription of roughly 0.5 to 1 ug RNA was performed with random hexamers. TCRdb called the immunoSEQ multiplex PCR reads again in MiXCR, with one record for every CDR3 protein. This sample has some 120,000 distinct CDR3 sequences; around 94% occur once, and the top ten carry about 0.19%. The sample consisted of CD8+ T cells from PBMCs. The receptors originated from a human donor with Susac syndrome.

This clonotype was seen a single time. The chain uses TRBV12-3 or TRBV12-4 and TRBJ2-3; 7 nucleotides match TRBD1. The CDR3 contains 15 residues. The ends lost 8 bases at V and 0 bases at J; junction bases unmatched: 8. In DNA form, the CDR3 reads TGTGCCAGCTGGGGAACAGGGGATAGCACAGATACGCAGTATTTT. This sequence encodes CASWGTGDSTDTQYF.

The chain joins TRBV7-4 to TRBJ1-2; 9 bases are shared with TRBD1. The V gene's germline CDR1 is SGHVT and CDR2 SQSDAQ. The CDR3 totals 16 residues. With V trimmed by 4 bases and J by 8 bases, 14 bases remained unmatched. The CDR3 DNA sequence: TGTGCCAGCAGCTACCACGGACAGGGGAGAGCTAGGGGCTACACCTTC. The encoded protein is CASSYHGQGRARGYTF.

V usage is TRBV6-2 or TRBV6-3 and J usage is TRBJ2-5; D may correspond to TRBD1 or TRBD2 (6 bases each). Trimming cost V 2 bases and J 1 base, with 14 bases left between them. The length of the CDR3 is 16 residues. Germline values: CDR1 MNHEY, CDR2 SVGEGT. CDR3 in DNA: TGTGCCAGCAGTTACGTTGGGGGGCGCATCCAAGAGACCCAGTACTTC. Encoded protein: CASSYVGGRIQETQYF.

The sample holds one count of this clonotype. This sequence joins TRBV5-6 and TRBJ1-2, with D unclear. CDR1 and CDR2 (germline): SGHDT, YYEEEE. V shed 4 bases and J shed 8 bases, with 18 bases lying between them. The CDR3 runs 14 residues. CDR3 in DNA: TGTGCCAGCAGCGTGGAATTACAGCCCGGGGGCTACACCTTC. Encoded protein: CASSVELQPGGYTF.

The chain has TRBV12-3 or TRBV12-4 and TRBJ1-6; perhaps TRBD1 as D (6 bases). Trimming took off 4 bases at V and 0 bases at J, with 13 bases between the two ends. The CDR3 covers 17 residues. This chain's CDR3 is CASSSGTQSSYNSPLHF. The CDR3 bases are TGTGCCAGCAGTTCCGGGACACAAAGCTCCTATAATTCACCCCTCCACTTT.

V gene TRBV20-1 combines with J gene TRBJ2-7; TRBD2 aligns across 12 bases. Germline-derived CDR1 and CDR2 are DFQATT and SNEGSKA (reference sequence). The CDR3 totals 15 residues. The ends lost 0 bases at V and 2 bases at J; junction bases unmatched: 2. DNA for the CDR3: TGCAGTGCTAGAGACCTAGCGGGAGGGCCCTACGAGCAGTACTTC. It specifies CSARDLAGGPYEQYF.

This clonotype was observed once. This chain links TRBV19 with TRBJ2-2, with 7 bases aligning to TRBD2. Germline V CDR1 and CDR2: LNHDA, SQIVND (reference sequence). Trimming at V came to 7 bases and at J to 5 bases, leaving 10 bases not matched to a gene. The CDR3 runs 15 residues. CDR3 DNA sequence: TGTGCCAGTAATAACGATGTGGGAGGGACCGGGGAGCTGTTTTTT. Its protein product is CASNNDVGGTGELFF. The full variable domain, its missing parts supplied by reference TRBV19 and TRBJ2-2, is DGGITQSPKYLFRKEGQNVTLSCEQNLNHDAMYWYRQDPGQGLRLIYYSQIVNDFQKGDIAEGYSVSREKKESFPLTVTSAQKNPTAFYLCASNNDVGGTGELFFGEGSRLTVL.

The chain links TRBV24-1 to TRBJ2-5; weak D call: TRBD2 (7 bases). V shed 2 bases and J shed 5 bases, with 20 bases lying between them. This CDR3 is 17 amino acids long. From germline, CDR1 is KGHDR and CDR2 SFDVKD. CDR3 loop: CATSDSTHGGAGETQYF. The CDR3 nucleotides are TGTGCCACCAGTGATTCCACTCATGGGGGGGCCGGGGAGACCCAGTACTTC.